The present entry profiles one T cell receptor (beta chain) with its context. Its antigen is not identified. With V trimmed by 3 bases and J by 2 bases, 8 bases remained unmatched. Germline CDR1 is LNHDA and CDR2 is SQIVND (reference sequence). This CDR3 is 16 amino acids long. Allogeneic regulatory or mature dendritic cells were co-cultured for roughly five days with CFSE-labeled sorted T cells at 1:10. This sample is drawn from a study of regulatory dendritic cells for organ transplantation. The method was immunoSEQ multiplex PCR; TCRdb's version includes in-frame clones alone and lacks a portion of them. The table shows 7,500 to 8,500 clones, with 60% to 70% occurring only once.

This chain uses TRBV19 with TRBJ2-3; 7 bases fit TRBD2. The sequence derives from a human donor in good health. Sequencing was done on a sample of memory CD4+ T cells from blood cultured with dendritic cells. Specified subset: CD45RO+ memory T cells. The CDR3 region is CASSMTAGRNTDTQYF. DNA for the CDR3: TGTGCCAGTAGTATGACAGCGGGACGGAACACAGATACGCAGTATTTT.